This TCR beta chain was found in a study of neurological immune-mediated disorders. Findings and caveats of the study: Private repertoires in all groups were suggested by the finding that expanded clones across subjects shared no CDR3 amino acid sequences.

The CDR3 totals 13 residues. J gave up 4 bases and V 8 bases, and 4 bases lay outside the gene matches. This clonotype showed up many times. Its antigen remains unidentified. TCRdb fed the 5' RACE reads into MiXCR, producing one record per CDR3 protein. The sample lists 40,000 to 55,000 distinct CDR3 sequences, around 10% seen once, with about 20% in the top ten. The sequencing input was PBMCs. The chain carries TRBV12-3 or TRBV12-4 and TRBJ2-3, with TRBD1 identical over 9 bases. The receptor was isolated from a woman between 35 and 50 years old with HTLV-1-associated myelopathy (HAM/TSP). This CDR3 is CASGGTGPDTQYF. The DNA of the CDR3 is TGTGCCAGCGGGGGGACAGGGCCAGATACGCAGTATTTT.